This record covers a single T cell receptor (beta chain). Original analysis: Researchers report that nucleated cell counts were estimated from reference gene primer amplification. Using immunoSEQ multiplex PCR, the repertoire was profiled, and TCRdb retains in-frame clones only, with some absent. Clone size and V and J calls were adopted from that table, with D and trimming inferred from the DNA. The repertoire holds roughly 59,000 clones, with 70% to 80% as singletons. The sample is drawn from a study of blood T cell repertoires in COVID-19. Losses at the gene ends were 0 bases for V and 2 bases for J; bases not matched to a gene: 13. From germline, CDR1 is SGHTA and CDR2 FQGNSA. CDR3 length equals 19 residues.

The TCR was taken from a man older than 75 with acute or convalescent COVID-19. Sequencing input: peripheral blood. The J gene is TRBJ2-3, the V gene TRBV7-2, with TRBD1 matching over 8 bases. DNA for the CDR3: TGTGCCAGCAGCTTAGCCGGGACAGGAGGACTGGGTTCCACAGATACGCAGTATTTT. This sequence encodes CASSLAGTGGLGSTDTQYF.